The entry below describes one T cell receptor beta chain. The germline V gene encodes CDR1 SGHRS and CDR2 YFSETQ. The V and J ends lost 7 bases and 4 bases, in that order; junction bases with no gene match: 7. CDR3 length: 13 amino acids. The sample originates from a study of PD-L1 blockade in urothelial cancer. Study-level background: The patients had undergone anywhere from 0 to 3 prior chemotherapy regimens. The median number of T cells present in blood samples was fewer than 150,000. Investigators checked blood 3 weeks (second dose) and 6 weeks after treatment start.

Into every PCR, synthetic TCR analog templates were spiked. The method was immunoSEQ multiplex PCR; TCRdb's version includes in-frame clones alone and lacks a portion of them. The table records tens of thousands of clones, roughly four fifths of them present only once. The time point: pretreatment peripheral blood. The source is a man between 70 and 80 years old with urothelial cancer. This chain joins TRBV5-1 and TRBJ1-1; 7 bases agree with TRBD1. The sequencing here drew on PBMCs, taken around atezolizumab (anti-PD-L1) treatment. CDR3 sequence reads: CASGDSGGTEAFF. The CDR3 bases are TGCGCCAGCGGGGACAGTGGCGGCACTGAAGCTTTCTTT.